Following are 25 T cell receptor beta chains from one sample sequenced in a study of response to subunit inactivated influenza vaccine. Via MiXCR, TCRdb re-called the RT-PCR reads, giving one row per CDR3 protein. Of about 540,000 distinct CDR3 sequences in the sample, roughly 23% were seen once. The same sample was also used in a study of T cells expressing NK-cell markers. As that report states: Synthesis of TCR beta cDNA relied on 5'RACE template switching carrying UMIs.

The sample consisted of CD4+ T cells sorted from PBMCs, taken 11 to 12 days after vaccination. The receptor set was obtained from a man in his fifties who received an inactivated influenza vaccine.

The gene calls are TRBV20-1 and TRBJ1-3; 9 bases fit TRBD1. CDR1 is DFQATT, CDR2 SNEGSKA, per germline (reference sequence). The V gene end was trimmed by 0 bases and the J gene end by 4 bases; junction bases not matched to a gene: 7. There are 16 residues in the CDR3. CDR3 residues: CSARDSTGGYGNTIYF. The CDR3 DNA follows: TGCAGTGCTAGAGACAGCACAGGGGGCTACGGAAACACCATATATTTT.

The DNA for the CDR3 is TGTGCCAGCAGGTCACCCACTAGAAACTACGAGCAGTACTTC. This encodes CASRSPTRNYEQYF. The chain uses TRBV28 and TRBJ2-7; D might be TRBD2 (5 bases). The CDR3 is made up of 14 amino acids. V gave up 6 bases and J gave up 3 bases, with 15 bases separating them. The V gene's germline CDR1 is MDHEN and CDR2 SYDVKM. The whole variable domain, filled in from reference TRBV28 and TRBJ2-7, reads DVKVTQSSRYLVKRTGEKVFLECVQDMDHENMFWYRQDPGLGLRLIYFSYDVKMKEKGDIPEGYSVSREKKERFSLILESASTNQTSMYLCASRSPTRNYEQYFGPGTRLTVT.

Only a few counts were recorded for this clonotype. The rearrangement uses TRBV5-1 and TRBJ2-1; TRBD1 agrees at 7 bases. This CDR3 is built from 16 residues. Germline V gene data show CDR1 as SGHRS and CDR2 as YFSETQ. V was pared by 4 bases and J by 0 bases, with 7 bases of the junction left unmatched. Here the CDR3 DNA reads TGCGCCAGCAGCCAAGGGGGCGAAAGCTCCTACAATGAGCAGTTCTTC. It codes for CASSQGGESSYNEQFF.

This clonotype turned up a few times. The chain uses TRBV5-1 and TRBJ2-1, with 8 bases identical to TRBD2. The CDR3 extends over 16 amino acids. Germline V lookup: CDR1 SGHRS, CDR2 YFSETQ. V lost 4 bases to trimming and J lost 0 bases; unmatched junction nucleotides: 6. The CDR3 protein is CASSTGGGFSYNEQFF. The CDR3 DNA reads TGCGCCAGCAGCACTGGCGGGGGGTTCTCCTACAATGAGCAGTTCTTC. The full variable domain, with the rest looked up from reference TRBV5-1 and TRBJ2-1, is KAGVTQTPRYLIKTRGQQVTLSCSPISGHRSVSWYQQTPGQGLQFLFEYFSETQRNKGNFPGRFSGRQFSNSRSEMNVSTLELGDSALYLCASSTGGGFSYNEQFFGPGTRLTVL.

The rearrangement links TRBV20-1 to TRBJ2-1; 9 bases agree with TRBD1. There are 14 residues in the CDR3. The germline V gene encodes CDR1 DFQATT and CDR2 SNEGSKA (reference sequence). The V segment lost 6 bases and the J segment 2 bases; nucleotides outside the gene matches: 5. The CDR3: CSALGQGTYNEQFF. The CDR3 nucleotides are TGCAGTGCCCTAGGACAGGGGACCTACAATGAGCAGTTCTTC.

The rearrangement joins TRBV28 to TRBJ2-3; D unclear. This CDR3 is built from 15 residues. Per the germline V gene, CDR1 is MDHEN and CDR2 is SYDVKM. Deletions cut 3 bases from V and 2 bases from J, with 12 bases between. CDR3 bases: TGTGCCAGCAGTTTGCTCGGCGGTTACACAGATACGCAGTATTTT. Protein sequence: CASSLLGGYTDTQYF.

This clonotype was counted at least ten times. This rearrangement joins TRBV20-1 to TRBJ2-5; D might be TRBD2 (5 bases). The V end lost 4 bases, the J end lost 2 bases, and 11 bases lay between the germline ends. Per germline, CDR1 DFQATT and CDR2 SNEGSKA (reference sequence). There are 13 residues in the CDR3. The CDR3, as DNA: TGCAGTGCTAACCGGGGATCACAAGAGACCCAGTACTTC. It encodes CSANRGSQETQYF.

The J gene is TRBJ2-2, the V gene TRBV5-1; D not resolved. With 1 base removed from V and 5 bases from J, the gap between germline ends came to 9 bases. CDR1 is SGHRS, CDR2 YFSETQ, per germline. CDR3 length: 14 amino acids. CDR3 in amino acids: CASSLMSQTGELFF. CDR3 coding DNA: TGCGCCAGCAGCTTGATGAGTCAAACCGGGGAGCTGTTTTTT.

The chain couples TRBV7-8 to TRBJ2-1; 7 bases line up with TRBD2. With 2 bases clipped from V and 10 bases from J, the junction kept 5 bases outside the gene matches. The germline V gene has CDR1 SGHVS and CDR2 FQNEAQ. The CDR3 runs 13 residues. CDR3 DNA: TGTGCCAGCAGCTTAAGACTAGCAGGCGAGCAGTTCTTC. Amino acid sequence: CASSLRLAGEQFF.

This clonotype was seen only a few times. The rearrangement joins TRBV5-1 to TRBJ1-2; TRBD1 aligns across 7 bases. After removal of 4 bases from V and 8 bases from J, the junction contained 8 bases not matched to a gene. There are 13 residues in the CDR3. Germline V lookup: CDR1 SGHRS, CDR2 YFSETQ. The CDR3 region is CASSHDRVYGYTF. The CDR3 nucleotides are TGCGCCAGCAGCCACGACAGGGTATACGGCTACACCTTC. Full variable domain (outside the CDR3, taken from reference TRBV5-1 and TRBJ1-2): KAGVTQTPRYLIKTRGQQVTLSCSPISGHRSVSWYQQTPGQGLQFLFEYFSETQRNKGNFPGRFSGRQFSNSRSEMNVSTLELGDSALYLCASSHDRVYGYTFGSGTRLTVV.

This clonotype was found a few times. V and J are TRBV28 and TRBJ2-7; 9 nucleotides match TRBD2. Losses at the gene ends were 1 base for V and 4 bases for J; bases not matched to a gene: 11. Germline V gene lookup returns CDR1 MDHEN and CDR2 SYDVKM. This CDR3 has 17 residues. The CDR3 region has the DNA TGTGCCAGCAGTTTATCGCGGCTAGCGGGATACTTATACGAGCAGTACTTC. Its protein product is CASSLSRLAGYLYEQYF.

This clonotype was counted only a few times. V is TRBV5-1 and J is TRBJ2-6; 7 positions agree with TRBD1. The CDR3 loop spans 17 amino acids. Germline CDR1 is SGHRS and CDR2 is YFSETQ. J lost 3 bases, V lost 0 bases, and 6 bases had no gene match. CDR3 sequence: CASSLEGAARGANVLTF. The DNA of the CDR3 is TGCGCCAGCAGCTTGGAGGGGGCCGCCCGTGGGGCCAACGTCCTGACTTTC.

The chain employs TRBV6-1 and TRBJ1-1; D remains unclear. V lost 6 bases and J 0 bases, leaving 14 bases between the germline ends. CDR1 is MNHNS and CDR2 is SASEGT in the germline V gene. The CDR3 extends over 15 amino acids. The DNA of the CDR3 is TGTGCCAGCAGGCAGGACCGAGCTATGAACACTGAAGCTTTCTTT. Encoded protein: CASRQDRAMNTEAFF.

V is TRBV5-5 and J is TRBJ2-1, with D hard to call. The CDR3 is made up of 14 amino acids. The V and J ends lost 1 base and 3 bases respectively, with 8 bases between them. CDR1 SGHKS and CDR2 YYEKEE come from the germline V gene (reference sequence). The chain's CDR3 is CASSLMLSYNEQFF. CDR3 nucleotides: TGTGCCAGCAGCTTGATGCTCAGCTACAATGAGCAGTTCTTC.

The rearrangement joins TRBV29-1 to TRBJ1-5, with unresolved D. V lost 6 bases and J lost 2, with 14 bases in between. The CDR3 extends over 14 amino acids. The germline CDR1 and CDR2 sequences are SQVTM and ANQGSEA. The CDR3 DNA reads as TGCAGCGTCGCCGGGCTCGGGCGCAATCAGCCCCAGCATTTT. This codes for CSVAGLGRNQPQHF.

This clonotype was counted only a few times. J is TRBJ2-7 and V is TRBV20-1; 9 bases map to TRBD2. The germline gives CDR1 DFQATT, CDR2 SNEGSKA (reference sequence). The CDR3 length is 13 residues. V lost 5 bases to trimming and J lost 5 bases; unmatched junction nucleotides: 7. This CDR3 reads CSAYSGGANEQYF. The CDR3 DNA is TGCAGTGCTTATAGCGGGGGAGCCAACGAGCAGTACTTC.

This clonotype was seen a few times. In DNA form, the CDR3 reads TGTGCCAGCAGCTTATATGTCGAGCAGTACTTC. This codes for CASSLYVEQYF. The chain employs TRBV7-2 and TRBJ2-7; no clear D gene. This CDR3 region has 11 residues. CDR1 and CDR2 (germline): SGHTA, FQGNSA. Between the trimmed V and J ends, which lost 2 bases and 6 bases, there was a span of 5 bases.

In its sample, this clonotype was seen a few times. The rearrangement joins TRBV28 to TRBJ2-3; the D gene is possibly TRBD2 (7 bases). V lost 5 bases and J 4 bases, leaving 16 bases between the germline ends. The CDR3 runs 15 residues. Germline V gene data show CDR1 as MDHEN and CDR2 as SYDVKM. The CDR3 DNA sequence: TGTGCCAGCAGTGACTCGGGGGGCGGGTCAGATACGCAGTATTTT. It specifies CASSDSGGGSDTQYF.

The chain joins TRBV3-1 to TRBJ1-3; 8 bases map to TRBD1. With V trimmed by 4 bases and J by 3 bases, 20 bases remained unmatched. Germline-derived CDR1 and CDR2 are LGHDT and YNNKEL (reference sequence). The CDR3 spans 20 residues. The CDR3 DNA is TGTGCCAGCAGCCGCCCATCGACCCAGCGACAGGGGTTCGTTGGAAACACCATATATTTT. This sequence encodes CASSRPSTQRQGFVGNTIYF.

V is TRBV2 and J is TRBJ1-5; D might be TRBD1 (5 bases). Germline V CDR1 and CDR2: SNHLY, FYNNEI. Trimming stripped 5 bases from V and 5 bases from J, with 10 bases between. This CDR3 is 13 amino acids long. In DNA, the CDR3 is TGTGCCAGCAGTACAGGATACCATCAGCCCCAGCATTTT. Protein sequence: CASSTGYHQPQHF. Combining the CDR3 with reference TRBV2 and TRBJ1-5 gives the whole variable domain EPEVTQTPSHQVTQMGQEVILRCVPISNHLYFYWYRQILGQKVEFLVSFYNNEISEKSEIFDDQFSVERPDGSNFTLKIRSTKLEDSAMYFCASSTGYHQPQHFGDGTRLSIL.

The chain's CDR3 is CASSPGGGSNYEQYF. CDR3 sequence (DNA): TGTGCCAGCAGCCCGGGCGGGGGGAGCAACTACGAGCAGTACTTC. V and J are TRBV9 and TRBJ2-7; 8 bases fit TRBD2. Germline values: CDR1 SGDLS, CDR2 YYNGEE. The CDR3 contains 15 residues. Trimming cost V 4 bases and J 3 bases; bases outside gene matches: 9. Full variable domain (rest looked up from reference TRBV9 and TRBJ2-7): DSGVTQTPKHLITATGQRVTLRCSPRSGDLSVYWYQQSLDQGLQFLIQYYNGEERAKGNILERFSAQQFPDLHSELNLSSLELGDSALYFCASSPGGGSNYEQYFGPGTRLTVT.

This sequence joins TRBV9 and TRBJ1-6; a weak D match, TRBD1 (6 bases). The CDR3 length is 15 residues. Germline V lookup: CDR1 SGDLS, CDR2 YYNGEE. V lost 0 bases to trimming and J lost 6 bases, with 10 bases between them. CDR3 DNA: TGTGCCAGCAGCGTAGAGGGCAGGGGTAATTCACCCCTCCACTTT. It encodes CASSVEGRGNSPLHF. Complete variable domain (other parts from reference TRBV9 and TRBJ1-6): DSGVTQTPKHLITATGQRVTLRCSPRSGDLSVYWYQQSLDQGLQFLIQYYNGEERAKGNILERFSAQQFPDLHSELNLSSLELGDSALYFCASSVEGRGNSPLHFGNGTRLTVT.

This clonotype was picked up a small number of times. The chain links TRBV2 to TRBJ2-6; 9 bases are a match to TRBD2. CDR3 length: 15 residues. Germline values: CDR1 SNHLY, CDR2 FYNNEI. Trimming took 8 bases from V and 6 from J; bases not matched to a gene: 8. The DNA of the CDR3 is TGTGCCAGCTCAAATAGCGGGAGTGCGGCCAACGTCCTGACTTTC. Encoded protein: CASSNSGSAANVLTF.

The chain carries TRBV6-2 or TRBV6-3 and TRBJ2-2; no firm D call. The CDR3 sequence is 13 residues long. Germline values: CDR1 MNHEY, CDR2 SVGEGT. Trimming shortened V by 1 base and J by 4 bases, and 4 bases separated the two germline ends. The CDR3 coding sequence is TGTGCCAGCAGTTACTTGGGCACCGGGGAGCTGTTTTTT. It is translated as CASSYLGTGELFF.

The J gene is TRBJ2-2, the V gene TRBV7-9; TRBD2 aligns across 7 bases. The V gene's germline CDR1 is SEHNR and CDR2 FQNEAQ (reference sequence). Germline trimming cut 1 base from V and 0 bases from J; bases unmatched to any gene: 2. The CDR3 is made up of 16 amino acids. The chain's CDR3 is CASSLELAPNTGELFF. CDR3 in DNA: TGTGCCAGCAGCTTAGAACTAGCGCCGAACACCGGGGAGCTGTTTTTT.